The 13 T cell receptor beta chains below all came from one sample that was sequenced in a study of PD-1 blockade in classical Hodgkin lymphoma. Brentuximab vedotin exposure varied, and every patient relapsed after autologous stem cell transplantation. The repertoire was sequenced with immunoSEQ multiplex PCR; TCRdb's copy has only in-frame clones and lacks some. The sample has some 25,000 clones; about 80% are singletons. The source was peripheral blood mononuclear cells (PBMCs), collected at baseline. These receptors all come from a human donor with classical Hodgkin lymphoma.

This sequence joins TRBV19 and TRBJ2-2; tentatively, D is TRBD2 (7 bases). The CDR3 loop spans 15 amino acids. The germline V gene has CDR1 LNHDA and CDR2 SQIVND (reference sequence). The ends were cut back, 4 bases at V and 4 bases at J, with 13 bases in the middle. The CDR3 DNA follows: TGTGCCAGTAGTAGGGGGGGCCGGGGCACCGGGGAGCTGTTTTTT. Translation: CASSRGGRGTGELFF.

In its sample, this clone was seen once. The V and J genes are TRBV5-1 and TRBJ2-5; D not certain. CDR1 is SGHRS, CDR2 YFSETQ, per germline. With 0 bases removed from V and 2 bases from J, the gap between germline ends came to 8 bases. The CDR3 contains 14 residues. Here the CDR3 DNA reads TGCGCCAGCAGCTTGGCCGGCTCTCAAGAGACCCAGTACTTC. It yields the protein CASSLAGSQETQYF.

The chain employs TRBV6-5 and TRBJ1-4; D may be TRBD1 (5 bases). Trimming shortened V by 8 bases and J by 10 bases, and 20 bases separated the two germline ends. The CDR3 is 14 amino acids. Germline CDR1 MNHEY, CDR2 SVGAGI. The CDR3 DNA sequence: TGTGCCAGCTCTACGGGGGTGTTCATGGGAAAACTGTTTTTT. Translation gives CASSTGVFMGKLFF.

The rearrangement joins TRBV27 to TRBJ1-1, with D hard to call. The CDR3 has 14 amino acids. Germline V gene lookup returns CDR1 MNHEY and CDR2 SMNVEV (reference sequence). Trimming shortened V by 2 bases and J by 0 bases, and 7 bases separated the two germline ends. The CDR3 reads CASSLNPLNTEAFF. CDR3 bases: TGTGCCAGCAGTTTAAACCCCTTGAACACTGAAGCTTTCTTT.

CDR3 sequence (DNA): TGTGCCAGCAGTCTCGGGTCCCTCTACGAGCAGTACTTC. Encoded protein: CASSLGSLYEQYF. The V call is TRBV27, the J call TRBJ2-7; the D is unclear. The V end was cut by 5 bases, the J end by 3 bases, with 11 bases between. The CDR3 has 13 residues. The germline CDR1 and CDR2 sequences are MNHEY and SMNVEV (reference sequence).

The sample holds a few counts of this clone. The V call is TRBV2, the J call TRBJ2-5; TRBD2 might be the D (6 bases). In germline, CDR1 is SNHLY, CDR2 FYNNEI. CDR3 length: 14 amino acids. Trimming removed 8 bases at V and 2 bases at J, with 15 bases between. CDR3 DNA: TGTGCCAGCCAGACTAGTATTAATCAAGAGACCCAGTACTTC. Its protein is CASQTSINQETQYF.

V gene TRBV7-9 combines with J gene TRBJ1-4, with D perhaps TRBD1 (5 bases). Germline-derived CDR1 and CDR2 are SEHNR and FQNEAQ (reference sequence). V was trimmed by 5 bases and J by 3 bases, leaving 13 bases between them. This CDR3 spans 15 amino acids. Written as DNA, the CDR3 is TGTGCCAGCAGCCCACGGGGGTCGGCTAATGAAAAACTGTTTTTT. Translation gives CASSPRGSANEKLFF.

In DNA, the CDR3 is TGTGCCAGCAGTTTAAGGGCTTCCTACGAGCAGTACTTC. Translating it yields CASSLRASYEQYF. V gene TRBV27 combines with J gene TRBJ2-7; D is unresolved. V was cut by 2 bases and J by 1 base, with 6 bases left in between. The CDR3 is 13 residues long. Germline lookup yields CDR1 MNHEY and CDR2 SMNVEV (reference sequence).

CDR3 nucleotides: TGTGCCTGGAGTGCGGGGTACGAGCAGTACTTC. This sequence encodes CAWSAGYEQYF. The rearrangement uses TRBV30 and TRBJ2-7; perhaps TRBD2 as D (5 bases). Germline CDR1 is GTSNPN and CDR2 is SVGIG (reference sequence). The V and J ends lost 1 base and 4 bases respectively, with 5 bases between them. The CDR3 is 11 amino acids.

The sample holds one count of this clone. This rearrangement joins TRBV7-2 to TRBJ2-5; tentatively, D is TRBD1 (6 bases). CDR3 size: 12 residues. Germline CDR1 is SGHTA and CDR2 is FQGNSA. V lost 7 bases, J lost 2 bases, and 8 bases lay in between. CDR3 DNA sequence: TGTGCCAGCACAGGGGATCAAGAGACCCAGTACTTC. Translated: CASTGDQETQYF. The entire variable domain, with the rest obtained from reference TRBV7-2 and TRBJ2-5, is as follows: GAGVSQSPSNKVTEKGKDVELRCDPISGHTALYWYRQSLGQGLEFLIYFQGNSAPDKSGLPSDRFSAERTGGSVSTLTIQRTQQEDSAVYLCASTGDQETQYFGPGTRLLVL.

CDR3 sequence reads: CASSLMRTRYEQYF. Written as DNA, the CDR3 is TGTGCCAGCAGCTTAATGAGGACAAGGTACGAGCAGTACTTC. J is TRBJ2-7 and V is TRBV7-2; D might be TRBD1 (5 bases). V lost 2 bases and J 4 bases, leaving 12 bases between the germline ends. The germline V gene has CDR1 SGHTA and CDR2 FQGNSA. The CDR3 totals 14 residues.

V and J are TRBV6-5 and TRBJ1-2; tentative D call: TRBD1 (5 bases). Germline values: CDR1 MNHEY, CDR2 SVGAGI. This CDR3 has 12 amino acids. Trimming took off 7 bases at V and 5 bases at J, with 11 bases between the two ends. The CDR3, as DNA: TGTGCCAGCACCTCGACAGTATATGGCTACACCTTC. Protein product: CASTSTVYGYTF.

The chain is built from TRBV2 and TRBJ1-3, with D perhaps TRBD1 (5 bases). With 0 bases removed from V and 1 base from J, the gap between germline ends came to 10 bases. The CDR3 runs to 16 residues. Germline loops: CDR1 SNHLY, CDR2 FYNNEI. As DNA, the CDR3 is TGTGCCAGCAGTGAAGCGAGGGGTTTTTCTGGAAACACCATATATTTT. It is translated as CASSEARGFSGNTIYF.